This T cell receptor (beta chain) was retrieved from a study of OX40 agonist ivuxolimab in advanced cancers. Study context: Patients received ivuxolimab, an intravenous treatment, every 2 weeks at 0.01 to 10 mg/kg.

With regard to this clone: The target antigen is unknown.

Baseline was the first blood sampling point, followed by cycle 4 day 1 and cycle 7 day 1. This CDR3 has 10 residues. V lost 8 bases to trimming and J lost 2 bases, with 4 bases between them. Germline V gene data show CDR1 as MNHNY and CDR2 as SVGAGI (reference sequence). Method: immunoSEQ multiplex PCR; TCRdb's copy keeps in-frame clones and lacks some. Of 100,000 or so clones detected, around nine tenths appear once; the ten largest clones hold approximately 0.3%. Study conclusions and caveats: Certain nonresponders additionally had low normalized T-cell clonal expansion.

The sequencing here drew on CD4+ or CD8+ T cells sorted from blood, taken in a trial of the OX40 agonist ivuxolimab. The TCR sequence derives from an adult with an advanced solid tumor such as melanoma, head and neck, liver or kidney cancer. V gene TRBV6-6 combines with J gene TRBJ2-7; D is undetermined. The CDR3 loop is CASGAYEQYF. For the CDR3, the DNA is TGTGCCAGCGGCGCCTACGAGCAGTACTTC.